Each of the 10 T cell receptor beta chains below was sequenced from the same sample in a study of regulatory T cells in long-lasting Graves disease. Time point reported: newly diagnosed GD, antithyroid drugs for less than 3 months. RNA extracted from PBMCs served as the sequencing template. Both iRepertoire HTBI primers and Arm-PCR of CDR3 regions were used to build the TCR beta libraries. TCRdb recomputed calls from the multiplex PCR reads with MiXCR, one row per CDR3 protein. In the table there are about 310,000 distinct CDR3 sequences, over 15% of which are singletons. This material consisted of peripheral blood mononuclear cells (PBMCs), taken at new diagnosis, from a patient treated with antithyroid drugs. The origin of the receptors is a female donor with Graves disease.

This clonotype was seen more than once but under ten times. J is TRBJ2-2 and V is TRBV29-1, with D perhaps TRBD1 (7 bases). With 6 bases removed from V and 8 bases from J, the gap between germline ends came to 16 bases. Looked up from germline, CDR1 is SQVTM and CDR2 is ANQGSEA. The CDR3 runs 13 residues. Here the CDR3 DNA reads TGCAGCGTCCCCCAGGGGGGAGCTGGGGAGCTGTTTTTT. Translated, it gives CSVPQGGAGELFF.

This clonotype was seen at least ten times. The genes are TRBV24-1 and TRBJ1-4, with D perhaps TRBD1 (6 bases). This CDR3 comprises 17 residues. Trimming stripped 4 bases from V and 6 bases from J, with 20 bases between. The germline gives CDR1 KGHDR, CDR2 SFDVKD. The CDR3 nucleotides read TGTGCCACCAGTGACCCTAAAGGGGGAGCGCCGGATGAAAAACTGTTTTTT. Its translation: CATSDPKGGAPDEKLFF.

CDR3 DNA: TGTGCCAGCAGCTTAAGGGCCGGGACAGGGGATCAGCCCCAGCATTTT. This encodes CASSLRAGTGDQPQHF. The V call is TRBV7-2, the J call TRBJ1-5, with TRBD1 matching over 10 bases. Germline loops: CDR1 SGHTA, CDR2 FQGNSA. The CDR3 covers 16 residues. V trimming: 2 bases; J trimming: 5 bases; junction bases outside the gene matches: 6.

This clonotype was picked up many times. In DNA form, the CDR3 reads TGTGCCAGCAGAGAGTCTATCGGCAATGAGCAGTTCTTC. Protein: CASRESIGNEQFF. V and J are TRBV12-3 or TRBV12-4 and TRBJ2-1; D gene ambiguous. Deletions cut 6 bases from V and 6 bases from J, with 12 bases between. This CDR3 region has 13 residues.

The table lists this clonotype with a few counts. The chain links TRBV27 to TRBJ2-1, with 7 bases lining up with TRBD1. This CDR3 contains 15 residues. The germline V gene has CDR1 MNHEY and CDR2 SMNVEV (reference sequence). The ends lost 5 bases at V and 3 bases at J; junction bases unmatched: 7. The CDR3 reads CASSITGVLYNEQFF. The CDR3 DNA reads TGTGCCAGCAGTATAACAGGGGTCCTCTACAATGAGCAGTTCTTC.

This clonotype was observed at least ten times. The chain combines TRBV24-1 with TRBJ1-1; D is undetermined. This CDR3 is built from 14 residues. The germline V and J ends were trimmed by 10 bases and 5 bases, with 19 bases remaining between them. Germline lookup yields CDR1 KGHDR and CDR2 SFDVKD. The CDR3 DNA sequence: TGTGCCACGTCAAACAGCGAACCGGGGACTGAAGCTTTCTTT. Translation gives CATSNSEPGTEAFF.

This clonotype was counted at least ten times. The V gene is TRBV20-1, the J gene TRBJ1-4; tentatively, D is TRBD1 (6 bases). The CDR3 length is 14 residues. CDR1 and CDR2 from the germline V gene are DFQATT and SNEGSKA (reference sequence). Trimming stripped 0 bases from V and 8 bases from J, with 13 bases between. The CDR3 region is CSARDSGRGEKLFF. For the CDR3, the DNA is TGCAGTGCTAGAGATTCCGGGAGGGGGGAAAAACTGTTTTTT.

This clonotype was counted many times. V usage is TRBV12-3 or TRBV12-4 and J usage is TRBJ2-2; 9 bases are a match to TRBD2. The CDR3 has 14 amino acids. V was pared by 9 bases and J by 4 bases, with 6 bases of the junction left unmatched. The CDR3 DNA is TGTGCCAGTTCGGGGACTAGCCCCACCGGGGAGCTGTTTTTT. This gives the protein CASSGTSPTGELFF.

V gene TRBV19 combines with J gene TRBJ2-7; 9 bases fit TRBD1. V shed 2 bases, J shed 3 bases, and the junction held 5 bases outside the gene matches. This CDR3 has 15 residues. The V gene's germline CDR1 is LNHDA and CDR2 SQIVND (reference sequence). The CDR3 DNA reads as TGTGCCAGTAGTATAACCCCGACAGGGGGCTACGAGCAGTACTTC. Protein product: CASSITPTGGYEQYF.

This clonotype was seen at least ten times. This chain links TRBV7-8 with TRBJ2-7, with 8 positions matching TRBD2. V dropped 5 bases and J dropped 4; count of bases not matched to a gene: 13. The CDR3 is made up of 16 amino acids. The V gene's germline CDR1 is SGHVS and CDR2 FQNEAQ. The CDR3 region is CASSINSGTSKYEQYF. The CDR3 DNA sequence: TGTGCCAGCAGCATTAACTCCGGGACTAGTAAGTACGAGCAGTACTTC.